Following are 31 T cell receptor beta chains from one sample sequenced in a study of STAT3 mutations in large granular lymphocyte leukemia. Their cognate antigens are unknown. Assay used: immunoSEQ multiplex PCR; TCRdb lists only in-frame clones, some missing. Of more than 9,000 clones in the sample, 88% are singletons; the top ten hold around 40%. Study outcomes and limitations: At least one immunodominant TCR beta clonotype appeared in every T-cell large granular lymphocyte leukemia patient.

Sequencing input: peripheral blood mononuclear cells. All receptors come from a man aged 55 to 69 with T-cell large granular lymphocyte leukemia. Some clones in this sample may be carry-over from other donors' samples.

This chain uses TRBV5-4 with TRBJ2-3; 12 bases agree with TRBD2. CDR3 length: 16 residues. Germline V lookup: CDR1 SGHNT, CDR2 YYREEE (reference sequence). V dropped 4 bases and J dropped 2; count of bases not matched to a gene: 5. Here the CDR3 reads CASSLRLAGDTDTQYF. The CDR3 DNA reads as TGTGCCAGCAGCCTTAGACTAGCGGGGGACACAGATACGCAGTATTTT.

The genes are TRBV9 and TRBJ1-4; D unresolved. CDR1 is SGDLS and CDR2 is YYNGEE in the germline V gene. The CDR3 contains 17 residues. The germline V and J ends were trimmed by 3 bases and 6 bases, with 21 bases remaining between them. The CDR3 DNA is TGTGCCAGCAGCGCCACCGAGGGCCGGCGATGGGATGAAAAACTGTTTTTT. Translating it yields CASSATEGRRWDEKLFF.

This clone is labeled medium-sized. This chain joins TRBV11-2 and TRBJ2-3; D possibly matches TRBD1 or TRBD2 (6 bases each). The germline V gene encodes CDR1 SGHAT and CDR2 FQNNGV. The CDR3 is made up of 15 amino acids. The V end was cut by 3 bases, the J end by 4 bases, with 14 bases between. Written as DNA, the CDR3 is TGTGCCAGCAGCTTTTGGGGGGCATCCCCAGATACGCAGTATTTT. This encodes CASSFWGASPDTQYF.

The genes are TRBV4-1 and TRBJ1-2; no clear D. Trimming took off 1 base at V and 8 bases at J, with 14 bases between the two ends. This CDR3 has 14 amino acids. The germline V gene encodes CDR1 MGHRA and CDR2 YSYEKL. The DNA for the CDR3 is TGCGCCAGCAGCCAAGTGGGAGGTTCGCCGGGCTACACCTTC. It yields the protein CASSQVGGSPGYTF.

The J gene is TRBJ2-3, the V gene TRBV19, with TRBD1 identical over 9 bases. CDR1 and CDR2 from the germline V gene are LNHDA and SQIVND (reference sequence). The CDR3 spans 15 residues. V was pared by 6 bases and J by 2 bases, with 6 bases of the junction left unmatched. CDR3 region: CASREGQGYTDTQYF. The CDR3 DNA sequence: TGTGCCAGTAGGGAAGGACAGGGGTACACAGATACGCAGTATTTT.

The rearrangement uses TRBV7-8 and TRBJ1-2; D call uncertain. Trimming took 0 bases from V and 3 from J, leaving 8 bases between them. Looked up from germline, CDR1 is SGHVS and CDR2 is FQNEAQ. This CDR3 spans 14 amino acids. CDR3: CASSLASADYGYTF. DNA of the CDR3: TGTGCCAGCAGCTTAGCATCCGCAGACTATGGCTACACCTTC.

The V gene is TRBV30, the J gene TRBJ1-4; D is possibly TRBD1 (5 bases). This CDR3 has 14 residues. The V gene's germline CDR1 is GTSNPN and CDR2 SVGIG (reference sequence). V shed 8 bases and J shed 3 bases, with 16 bases lying between them. CDR3 in DNA: TGTGCCGGAACGAAGGGGTCATCTAATGAAAAACTGTTTTTT. This encodes CAGTKGSSNEKLFF.

The count of this clone is one. The rearrangement joins TRBV7-9 to TRBJ1-2, with D uncertain. The CDR3 loop spans 13 amino acids. Deletions cut 5 bases from V and 6 bases from J, with 13 bases between. Germline V gene sequence: CDR1 SEHNR, CDR2 FQNEAQ (reference sequence). CDR3: CASSREGIDGYTF. DNA of the CDR3: TGTGCCAGCAGCCGAGAGGGAATTGATGGCTACACCTTC. The full variable domain, its missing parts supplied by reference TRBV7-9 and TRBJ1-2, is DTGVSQNPRHKITKRGQNVTFRCDPISEHNRLYWYRQTLGQGPEFLTYFQNEAQLEKSRLLSDRFSAERPKGSFSTLEIQRTEQGDSAMYLCASSREGIDGYTFGSGTRLTVV.

This chain uses TRBV7-6 with TRBJ2-7; 9 nucleotides line up with TRBD2. V shed 2 bases and J 0 bases; nucleotides not matched to a gene: 5. CDR1 and CDR2 (germline): SGHVS, FNYEAQ. CDR3 length equals 16 residues. The CDR3 loop reads CASSLKAGGPSYEQYF. CDR3 DNA sequence: TGTGCCAGCAGCTTAAAGGCGGGAGGGCCCTCCTACGAGCAGTACTTC.

Here the CDR3 reads CASSPLGRGADNEQFF. CDR3 sequence (DNA): TGTGCCAGCTCACCACTAGGTCGTGGGGCGGACAATGAGCAGTTCTTC. J is TRBJ2-1 and V is TRBV18; possibly TRBD1 for D (5 bases). Germline V lookup: CDR1 KGHSH, CDR2 LQKENI. Trimming took 1 base from V and 5 from J, leaving 15 bases between them. The CDR3 consists of 16 residues. Based on the CDR3 plus reference TRBV18 and TRBJ2-1, the full variable domain is NAGVMQNPRHLVRRRGQEARLRCSPMKGHSHVYWYRQLPEEGLKFMVYLQKENIIDESGMPKERFSAEFPKEGPSILRIQQVVRGDSAAYFCASSPLGRGADNEQFFGPGTRLTVL.

The chain employs TRBV28 and TRBJ2-7, with D perhaps TRBD2 (6 bases). The CDR3 is 16 amino acids. Trimming left V 3 bases short and J 0 bases short, with 15 bases between. The germline CDR1 and CDR2 sequences are MDHEN and SYDVKM. The CDR3 sequence is CASSLGGGGHSYEQYF. Written as DNA, the CDR3 is TGTGCCAGCAGTTTGGGGGGTGGCGGCCACTCCTACGAGCAGTACTTC.

This clone showed up just once. The chain joins TRBV30 to TRBJ2-3, with 14 nucleotides matching TRBD2. In germline, CDR1 is GTSNPN, CDR2 SVGIG (reference sequence). The CDR3 sequence is 17 residues long. V lost 6 bases to trimming and J lost 2 bases; unmatched junction nucleotides: 10. This chain's CDR3 is CACRLAGGGRNTDTQYF. In DNA form, the CDR3 reads TGTGCCTGTAGACTAGCGGGAGGGGGTAGGAACACAGATACGCAGTATTTT.

In nucleotides, the CDR3 is TGTGCCAGCTCACCCACCCGGACTAGCGGGTCACGTGGCAATGAGCAGTTCTTC. Translated, it gives CASSPTRTSGSRGNEQFF. The genes are TRBV18 and TRBJ2-1, with 11 bases identical to TRBD2. Trimming took 3 bases from V and 6 from J; bases not matched to a gene: 13. Germline loops: CDR1 KGHSH, CDR2 LQKENI. The CDR3 spans 18 residues.

The rearrangement joins TRBV29-1 to TRBJ1-2, with a tentative D call TRBD1 (6 bases). The ends were cut back, 3 bases at V and 3 bases at J, with 14 bases in the middle. This CDR3 has 14 residues. Germline assignment: CDR1 SQVTM and CDR2 ANQGSEA. CDR3 sequence reads: CSVDVGRGDYGYTF. The CDR3 DNA reads TGCAGCGTTGACGTGGGCAGGGGTGACTATGGCTACACCTTC.

The rearrangement uses TRBV30 and TRBJ1-6; 9 positions match TRBD1. V trimming: 8 bases; J trimming: 9 bases; junction bases outside the gene matches: 5. This CDR3 comprises 12 residues. CDR1 and CDR2 from the germline V gene are GTSNPN and SVGIG (reference sequence). The CDR3 bases are TGTGCCGCCACAGGGGGCCGTTCACCCCTCCACTTT. Translating it yields CAATGGRSPLHF.

The chain employs TRBV9 and TRBJ2-7; TRBD2 agrees at 11 bases. Trimming cost V 4 bases and J 3 bases; bases outside gene matches: 3. Germline assignment: CDR1 SGDLS and CDR2 YYNGEE. The CDR3 is made up of 14 amino acids. This chain's CDR3 is CASSRGTSGYEQYF. The CDR3 DNA sequence: TGTGCCAGCAGCAGGGGGACTAGCGGCTACGAGCAGTACTTC.

This clone was picked up one time. The chain combines TRBV7-2 with TRBJ2-1; 10 nucleotides line up with TRBD2. The J segment lost 7 bases and the V segment lost 0 bases, leaving 9 bases of the junction unmatched. CDR3 length: 17 amino acids. Germline V gene sequence: CDR1 SGHTA, CDR2 FQGNSA. The DNA for the CDR3 is TGTGCCAGCAGCTTAGCGGCTAGCGGGGGATTTAAGAATGAGCAGTTCTTC. Encoded protein: CASSLAASGGFKNEQFF.

The chain uses TRBV27 and TRBJ2-7; D could derive from TRBD1 or TRBD2 (7 bases each). Germline V gene lookup returns CDR1 MNHEY and CDR2 SMNVEV (reference sequence). The V and J ends lost 3 bases and 2 bases respectively, with 20 bases between them. The CDR3 spans 17 residues. CDR3 nucleotides: TGTGCCAGCAGTTTCCGTATTCCCAGGGGGAGGGCCTACGAGCAGTACTTC. Its translation is CASSFRIPRGRAYEQYF.

The chain uses TRBV6-6 and TRBJ2-1; no definite D call. Looked up from germline, CDR1 is MNHNY and CDR2 is SVGAGI (reference sequence). This CDR3 is 9 amino acids long. V lost 5 bases, J lost 10 bases, and 3 bases lay in between. The CDR3 nucleotides are TGTGCCAGCAGTGCCGAGCAGTTCTTC. Residues: CASSAEQFF.

The J gene is TRBJ1-4, the V gene TRBV15; 9 bases map to TRBD1. CDR3 length: 16 amino acids. The V segment lost 5 bases and the J segment 1 base; nucleotides outside the gene matches: 5. From germline, CDR1 is LNHNV and CDR2 YYDKDF (reference sequence). CDR3 sequence (DNA): TGTGCCACCAGCCCGGGACAGGGCCGAACTAATGAAAAACTGTTTTTT. Protein: CATSPGQGRTNEKLFF.

The chain has TRBV7-9 and TRBJ1-1; D gene unclear. The germline V gene encodes CDR1 SEHNR and CDR2 FQNEAQ (reference sequence). The CDR3 covers 14 residues. The V end was cut by 2 bases, the J end by 4 bases, with 11 bases between. The CDR3 DNA sequence: TGTGCCAGCAGCTTAACGGGATCGGGCACTGAAGCTTTCTTT. Its translation: CASSLTGSGTEAFF.

The V and J genes are TRBV25-1 and TRBJ2-3; TRBD1 might be the D (6 bases). The CDR3 spans 14 residues. The V end was cut by 4 bases, the J end by 0 bases, with 8 bases between. Germline V gene lookup returns CDR1 MGHDK and CDR2 SYGVNS. In DNA form, the CDR3 reads TGTGCCAGCAGTGTAACAGGGAGCACAGATACGCAGTATTTT. It encodes CASSVTGSTDTQYF.

This chain links TRBV29-1 with TRBJ2-5; D might be TRBD1 or TRBD2, each matching 7 bases. V gave up 6 bases and J gave up 5 bases, with 10 bases separating them. CDR1 and CDR2 from the germline V gene are SQVTM and ANQGSEA. CDR3 size: 11 residues. In DNA, the CDR3 is TGCAGCGTCAGGGGGGGGGAGACCCAGTACTTC. Protein sequence: CSVRGGETQYF.

This clone was seen a single time. The rearrangement links TRBV7-2 to TRBJ2-7, with TRBD1 identical over 7 bases. J gave up 6 bases and V 1 base, and 0 bases lay outside the gene matches. Per germline, CDR1 SGHTA and CDR2 FQGNSA. This CDR3 has 12 residues. CDR3 in amino acids: CASSLDRGEQYF. CDR3 sequence (DNA): TGTGCCAGCAGCTTAGACAGGGGCGAGCAGTACTTC. Based on the CDR3 plus reference TRBV7-2 and TRBJ2-7, the full variable domain is GAGVSQSPSNKVTEKGKDVELRCDPISGHTALYWYRQSLGQGLEFLIYFQGNSAPDKSGLPSDRFSAERTGGSVSTLTIQRTQQEDSAVYLCASSLDRGEQYFGPGTRLTVT.

The chain links TRBV27 to TRBJ2-7, with D hard to call. The CDR3 extends over 14 amino acids. The germline V gene has CDR1 MNHEY and CDR2 SMNVEV (reference sequence). The V end was cut by 0 bases, the J end by 3 bases, with 9 bases between. The CDR3 sequence is CASSLSSARYEQYF. As DNA, the CDR3 is TGTGCCAGCAGTTTATCCTCGGCCCGCTACGAGCAGTACTTC.

The V gene is TRBV28, the J gene TRBJ1-5; tentatively, D is TRBD1 (5 bases). Trimming removed 4 bases at V and 10 bases at J, with 17 bases between. This CDR3 has 14 residues. CDR1 is MDHEN, CDR2 SYDVKM, per germline. In DNA form, the CDR3 reads TGTGCCAGCAGTTCCGGGGCCGGCGGGAGTCCCCAGCATTTT. Residues: CASSSGAGGSPQHF.

The chain employs TRBV18 and TRBJ2-2, with D possibly being TRBD2 (5 bases). The length of the CDR3 is 17 residues. With 3 bases removed from V and 4 bases from J, the gap between germline ends came to 18 bases. Per germline, CDR1 KGHSH and CDR2 LQKENI. The CDR3 protein is CASSPTLTNLGTGELFF. Written as DNA, the CDR3 is TGTGCCAGCTCACCGACTTTGACTAACCTGGGCACCGGGGAGCTGTTTTTT.

In DNA, the CDR3 is TGTGCCAGCAGCTCCGGACTAGCGGGAGTTGATACGCAGTATTTT. This encodes CASSSGLAGVDTQYF. The chain couples TRBV6-5 to TRBJ2-3; 13 bases agree with TRBD2. J lost 6 bases, V lost 6 bases, and 6 bases had no gene match. The CDR3 spans 15 residues. In germline, CDR1 is MNHEY, CDR2 SVGAGI.

V is TRBV5-1 and J is TRBJ2-3; D is perhaps TRBD1 or TRBD2 (6 bases each). Trimming cost V 3 bases and J 0 bases, with 11 bases left between them. Germline V CDR1 and CDR2: SGHRS, YFSETQ. This CDR3 contains 15 residues. The CDR3 region is CASSSGAYSTDTQYF. In DNA, the CDR3 is TGCGCCAGCAGCTCGGGGGCTTACAGCACAGATACGCAGTATTTT.

The rearrangement joins TRBV5-1 to TRBJ1-6; TRBD1 might be the D (6 bases). Germline V gene lookup returns CDR1 SGHRS and CDR2 YFSETQ. V shed 0 bases and J shed 4 bases, with 11 bases lying between them. The length of the CDR3 is 16 residues. The CDR3 DNA reads as TGCGCCAGCAGCTTGGTCAGGGGTGGTTATAATTCACCCCTCCACTTT. Its protein is CASSLVRGGYNSPLHF.

The chain is built from TRBV7-2 and TRBJ1-1, with D possibly TRBD1 on 5 matching bases. The CDR3 has 15 residues. Between the trimmed V and J ends, which lost 6 bases and 4 bases, there was a span of 18 bases. Looked up from germline, CDR1 is SGHTA and CDR2 is FQGNSA. This CDR3 reads CASRPTGDGSTEAFF. The CDR3 nucleotides are TGTGCCAGCAGGCCAACGGGGGATGGGAGCACTGAAGCTTTCTTT.